Shown below are 18 T cell receptor beta chains from a single sample sequenced in a study of cytomegalovirus exposure and HLA in healthy donors. PCR involved 60 Vbeta and 13 Jbeta primers. Profiled with immunoSEQ multiplex PCR; TCRdb holds only in-frame clones, not every one. Found here are some 170,000 clones, 60% to 80% of them singletons; the top ten hold less than 8%. Sequenced material: PBMCs. The origin of the receptors is a man in his forties in good health and CMV-seropositive.

About this clone: The germline gene is not matched at one end of the junction; a read error may be the cause. The V gene is TRBV7-9, the J gene TRBJ1-1; D call uncertain. The length of the CDR3 is 12 residues. The germline CDR1 and CDR2 sequences are SEHNR and FQNEAQ (reference sequence). CDR3 nucleotides: TGTTCCAGCAGCTCCTTTAGCACTGAAGCTTTCTTT. This encodes CSSSSFSTEAFF.

V gene TRBV5-1 combines with J gene TRBJ2-3; 11 nucleotides line up with TRBD1. The germline V gene has CDR1 SGHRS and CDR2 YFSETQ. This CDR3 has 16 residues. The trim removed 4 bases at V and 4 bases at J, leaving 8 bases unmatched. The CDR3, as DNA: TGCGCCAGCAGCCTACAGGGACAGGGGGGTCCAGATACGCAGTATTTT. It specifies CASSLQGQGGPDTQYF. The variable domain in full, with the rest retrieved from reference TRBV5-1 and TRBJ2-3, is KAGVTQTPRYLIKTRGQQVTLSCSPISGHRSVSWYQQTPGQGLQFLFEYFSETQRNKGNFPGRFSGRQFSNSRSEMNVSTLELGDSALYLCASSLQGQGGPDTQYFGPGTRLTVL.

This rearrangement joins TRBV11-3 to TRBJ2-3; 8 nucleotides match TRBD2. The CDR3 is 16 amino acids. The germline CDR1 and CDR2 sequences are SGHNT and YENEEA. V trimming: 5 bases; J trimming: 2 bases; junction bases outside the gene matches: 9. As DNA, the CDR3 is TGTGCCAGCAGCCCCCGGGGGCGGGGGGACACAGATACGCAGTATTTT. It codes for CASSPRGRGDTDTQYF.

This chain links TRBV28 with TRBJ1-5; 8 nucleotides match TRBD1. Looked up from germline, CDR1 is MDHEN and CDR2 is SYDVKM. Unmatched junction bases numbered 3, after V lost 2 bases and J lost 6 bases. The CDR3 length is 14 residues. The CDR3 spells CASSLPGGPQPQHF. CDR3 in DNA: TGTGCCAGCAGTTTACCAGGGGGCCCTCAGCCCCAGCATTTT.

The rearrangement links TRBV7-2 to TRBJ2-1; TRBD1 agrees at 11 bases. Looked up from germline, CDR1 is SGHTA and CDR2 is FQGNSA. The CDR3 has 16 residues. The trim removed 6 bases at V and 6 bases at J, leaving 10 bases unmatched. CDR3 sequence (DNA): TGTGCCAGCAGGTTCGGGACAGGGGGTCTCCGCAATGAGCAGTTCTTC. Its translation: CASRFGTGGLRNEQFF.

The chain couples TRBV6-4 to TRBJ2-1; 7 bases match TRBD1. CDR1 and CDR2 (germline): MRHNA, SNTAGT. V lost 3 bases, J lost 0 bases, and 2 bases stayed unmatched. CDR3 length equals 15 residues. DNA of the CDR3: TGTGCCAGCAGTGAGGGACAGAGCTCCTACAATGAGCAGTTCTTC. Translation gives CASSEGQSSYNEQFF.

This rearrangement joins TRBV7-9 to TRBJ1-1; TRBD1 aligns across 8 bases. CDR3 size: 15 residues. Trimming removed 5 bases from V and 1 base from J; junction bases left unmatched: 6. In germline, CDR1 is SEHNR, CDR2 FQNEAQ (reference sequence). The CDR3 loop reads CASSNDRGSNTEAFF. The CDR3 DNA is TGTGCCAGCAGCAACGACAGGGGCTCGAACACTGAAGCTTTCTTT.

The chain combines TRBV27 with TRBJ2-5; 10 bases are shared with TRBD2. J lost 1 base, V lost 7 bases, and 3 bases had no gene match. The V gene's germline CDR1 is MNHEY and CDR2 SMNVEV (reference sequence). The CDR3 has 14 amino acids. As DNA, the CDR3 is TGTGCCAGCAACAGCGGGAGGGGCCAAGAGACCCAGTACTTC. Its translation: CASNSGRGQETQYF.

This clone is a singleton in its sample. The gene calls are TRBV4-1 and TRBJ1-5; D remains unclear. This CDR3 spans 18 amino acids. V was shortened by 0 bases and J by 0 bases, with 15 bases between the two germline ends. Germline values: CDR1 MGHRA, CDR2 YSYEKL. In nucleotides, the CDR3 is TGCGCCAGCAGCCAAGATGAGGAGGCAGTCAATAGCAATCAGCCCCAGCATTTT. Residues: CASSQDEEAVNSNQPQHF.

The chain employs TRBV11-3 and TRBJ2-5; TRBD1 matches 7 bases. The DNA end favors TRBJ2-7, so the J call may be wrong. This CDR3 has 15 residues. Looked up from germline, CDR1 is SGHNT and CDR2 is YENEEA. The CDR3 reads CASSFQGGEGYEQYF. The DNA of the CDR3 is TGTGCCAGCAGCTTTCAAGGGGGCGAAGGATACGAGCAGTACTTC.

The chain joins TRBV30 to TRBJ1-1, with 7 nucleotides matching TRBD1. V dropped 2 bases and J dropped 11; count of bases not matched to a gene: 8. The V gene's germline CDR1 is GTSNPN and CDR2 SVGIG (reference sequence). The CDR3 contains 12 residues. CDR3 sequence: CAWSQGGARAFF. As DNA, the CDR3 is TGTGCCTGGAGTCAAGGGGGCGCACGGGCTTTCTTT. The complete variable domain, with remaining parts taken from reference TRBV30 and TRBJ1-1, reads SQTIHQWPATLVQPVGSPLSLECTVEGTSNPNLYWYRQAAGRGLQLLFYSVGIGQISSEVPQNLSASRPQDRQFILSSKKLLLSDSGFYLCAWSQGGARAFFGQGTRLTVV.

V usage is TRBV23-1 and J usage is TRBJ1-4; 10 bases fit TRBD1. TRBV23-1 is given ORF status, its function remaining uncertain. After removal of 5 bases from V and 10 bases from J, the junction contained 19 bases not matched to a gene. The CDR3 is 18 amino acids. The CDR3 region has the DNA TGCGCCAGCAGTACAATTGGGGTCGACAGGGGGCGCATCGGAAAACTGTTTTTT. Translation: CASSTIGVDRGRIGKLFF.

The chain joins TRBV5-1 to TRBJ2-1; 11 bases are shared with TRBD2. Trimming took 2 bases from V and 6 from J; bases not matched to a gene: 7. Germline V CDR1 and CDR2: SGHRS, YFSETQ. The CDR3 consists of 16 residues. CDR3 in DNA: TGCGCCAGCAGCTTATCCGGGACTAGCGGATCCAATGAGCAGTTCTTC. Translated, it gives CASSLSGTSGSNEQFF.

The chain has TRBV27 and TRBJ1-2; D ambiguous. The CDR3 covers 15 residues. Between the trimmed V and J ends, which lost 0 bases and 4 bases, there was a span of 12 bases. Germline values: CDR1 MNHEY, CDR2 SMNVEV (reference sequence). The CDR3 DNA is TGTGCCAGCAGTTTATCGAGCCAGGTCGGCTATGGCTACACCTTC. Protein sequence: CASSLSSQVGYGYTF.

This sequence joins TRBV7-3 and TRBJ2-3, with TRBD1 identical over 8 bases. Germline CDR1 and CDR2: SGHTA and FQGTGA. Germline trimming cut 5 bases from V and 4 bases from J; bases unmatched to any gene: 11. The CDR3 is 16 residues long. In DNA, the CDR3 is TGTGCCAGCAGCCAGCTAGTAGGACAGGGATCAGATACGCAGTATTTT. This gives the protein CASSQLVGQGSDTQYF.

This clone turned up a few times. The CDR3: CASSGVRGSPGYTF. CDR3 sequence (DNA): TGTGCCAGCAGTGGGGTCAGGGGATCTCCTGGCTACACCTTC. The chain recombines TRBV6-1 with TRBJ1-2; tentatively, D is TRBD1 (6 bases). Deletions cut 4 bases from V and 7 bases from J, with 16 bases between. Germline values: CDR1 MNHNS, CDR2 SASEGT. CDR3 size: 14 residues.

The rearrangement uses TRBV28 and TRBJ2-5; tentatively, D is TRBD1 (5 bases). There are 13 residues in the CDR3. The germline V gene has CDR1 MDHEN and CDR2 SYDVKM. Trimming took 5 bases from V and 4 from J, leaving 11 bases between them. The CDR3 DNA reads TGTGCCAGCAGTGAAGGACAACGAGAGACCCAGTACTTC. Residues: CASSEGQRETQYF.

This clone showed up just once. V usage is TRBV27 and J usage is TRBJ1-2; 7 bases fit TRBD1. Germline V lookup: CDR1 MNHEY, CDR2 SMNVEV (reference sequence). The CDR3 has 15 residues. V was clipped by 4 bases and J by 6 bases; unmatched bases: 11. The DNA of the CDR3 is TGTGCCAGCAGTTCGACCAGGGACAGCCTCCATGGCTACACCTTC. This codes for CASSSTRDSLHGYTF.